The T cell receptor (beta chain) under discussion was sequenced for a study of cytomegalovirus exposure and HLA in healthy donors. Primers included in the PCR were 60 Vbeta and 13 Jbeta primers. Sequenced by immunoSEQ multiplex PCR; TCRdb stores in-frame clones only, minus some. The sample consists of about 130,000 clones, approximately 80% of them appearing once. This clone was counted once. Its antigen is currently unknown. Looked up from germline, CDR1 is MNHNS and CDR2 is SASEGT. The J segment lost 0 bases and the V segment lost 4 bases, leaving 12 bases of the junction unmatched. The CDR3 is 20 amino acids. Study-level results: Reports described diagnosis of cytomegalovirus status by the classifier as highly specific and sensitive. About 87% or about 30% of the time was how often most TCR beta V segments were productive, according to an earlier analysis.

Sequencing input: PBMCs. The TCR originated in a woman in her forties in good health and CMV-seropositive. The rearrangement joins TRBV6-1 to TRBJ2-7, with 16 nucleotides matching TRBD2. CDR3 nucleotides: TGTGCCAGCAGTGCTAACCCTTTGGGACTAGCGGGAGGGAGCTCCTACGAGCAGTACTTC. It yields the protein CASSANPLGLAGGSSYEQYF.